This T cell receptor beta chain was profiled in a study of blood T cells in healthy people across ages. Sample-barcoded 5' priming and a J-beta primer mix drove a second PCR of 7 to 11 cycles. TCRdb ran MiXCR on the 5' RACE reads and lists one entry per CDR3 protein. Of hundreds of thousands of distinct CDR3 sequences listed, approximately 40% are singletons. CDR3 size: 12 residues. Per germline, CDR1 MNHEY and CDR2 SVGAGI. Trimming took off 9 bases at V and 8 bases at J, with 13 bases between the two ends. This sequence joins TRBV6-5 and TRBJ2-2, with D possibly being TRBD1 or TRBD2 (5 bases each). The receptor comes from a man older than 75 in good health. Sequenced: blood. Written as DNA, the CDR3 is TGTGCCAGTTGGGACGGGCCGGGGGAGCTGTTTTTT. Its translation: CASWDGPGELFF.